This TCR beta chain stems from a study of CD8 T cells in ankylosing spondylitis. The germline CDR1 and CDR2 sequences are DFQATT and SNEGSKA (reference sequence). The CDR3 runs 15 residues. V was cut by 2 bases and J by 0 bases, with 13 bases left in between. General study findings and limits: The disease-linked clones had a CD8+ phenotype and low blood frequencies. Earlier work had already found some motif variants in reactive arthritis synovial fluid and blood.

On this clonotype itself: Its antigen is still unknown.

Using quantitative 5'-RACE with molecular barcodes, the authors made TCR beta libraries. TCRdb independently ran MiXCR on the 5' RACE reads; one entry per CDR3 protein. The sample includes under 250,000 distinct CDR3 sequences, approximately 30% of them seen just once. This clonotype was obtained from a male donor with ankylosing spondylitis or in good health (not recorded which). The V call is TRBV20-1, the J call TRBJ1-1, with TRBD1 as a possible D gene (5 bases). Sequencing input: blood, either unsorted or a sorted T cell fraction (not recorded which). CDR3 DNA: TGCAGTGCTAGACCCCCGGGACGGATGAACACTGAAGCTTTCTTT. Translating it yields CSARPPGRMNTEAFF.